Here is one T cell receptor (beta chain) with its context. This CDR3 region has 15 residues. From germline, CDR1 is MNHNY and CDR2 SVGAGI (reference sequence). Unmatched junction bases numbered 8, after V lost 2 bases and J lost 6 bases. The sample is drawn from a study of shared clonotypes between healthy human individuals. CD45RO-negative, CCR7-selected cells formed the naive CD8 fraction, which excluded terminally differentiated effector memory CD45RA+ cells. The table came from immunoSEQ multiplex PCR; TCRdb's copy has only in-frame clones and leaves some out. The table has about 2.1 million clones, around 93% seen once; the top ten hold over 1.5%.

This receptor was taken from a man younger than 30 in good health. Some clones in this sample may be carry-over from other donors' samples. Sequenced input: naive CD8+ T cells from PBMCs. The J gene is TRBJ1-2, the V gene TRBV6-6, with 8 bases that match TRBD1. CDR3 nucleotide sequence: TGTGCCAGCAGTTACGGCAGGGGGCATGAGGATGGCTACACCTTC. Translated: CASSYGRGHEDGYTF.